Below are 19 T cell receptor beta chains sequenced from a single sample in a study of blood T cell repertoires in COVID-19. The protocol was immunoSEQ multiplex PCR, while the TCRdb copy is restricted to in-frame clones and leaves out a portion. The sample holds more than 80,000 clones, less than 80% seen once. Sequencing was done on a sample of peripheral blood. Receptor source: a man older than 75 with COVID-19, enrolled during active disease.

This chain connects TRBV6-1 to TRBJ1-1; no definite D call. Germline values: CDR1 MNHNS, CDR2 SASEGT. Trimming took 3 bases from V and 4 from J, leaving 9 bases between them. This CDR3 is 13 amino acids long. CDR3 region: CASSERVGTEAFF. The CDR3 nucleotides are TGTGCCAGCAGTGAGAGGGTAGGCACTGAAGCTTTCTTT.

The V call is TRBV9, the J call TRBJ1-2; tentatively, D is TRBD1 (5 bases). This CDR3 is built from 16 residues. Trimming removed 0 bases from V and 0 bases from J, with 12 bases in between. Per germline, CDR1 SGDLS and CDR2 YYNGEE. CDR3 nucleotide sequence: TGTGCCAGCAGCGTAGGACAGCTTACTCCTAACTATGGCTACACCTTC. Translating it yields CASSVGQLTPNYGYTF.

The chain uses TRBV10-3 and TRBJ2-7; no definite D call. The CDR3 runs 14 residues. Trimming took 3 bases from V and 0 from J, leaving 9 bases between them. CDR1 is ENHRY and CDR2 is SYGVKD in the germline V gene. The CDR3 spells CAISDPRSSYEQYF. The CDR3 bases are TGTGCCATCAGTGACCCACGGAGCTCCTACGAGCAGTACTTC.

The V call is TRBV10-2, the J call TRBJ2-1, with TRBD1 matching over 10 bases. J lost 7 bases, V lost 6 bases, and 6 bases had no gene match. The germline gives CDR1 WSHSY, CDR2 SAAADI. The CDR3 length is 14 residues. CDR3 DNA: TGCGCCAGCAGCGTCCCGGGACAGGGGAATGAGCAGTTCTTC. Protein: CASSVPGQGNEQFF.

This chain joins TRBV7-2 and TRBJ1-1; TRBD1 matches at 7 bases. Germline V CDR1 and CDR2: SGHTA, FQGNSA. V lost 5 bases, J lost 9 bases, and 9 bases stayed unmatched. The length of the CDR3 is 13 residues. The chain's CDR3 is CASSIEGASQAFF. The CDR3 coding sequence is TGTGCCAGCAGCATAGAGGGGGCCAGCCAAGCTTTCTTT.

This chain uses TRBV19 with TRBJ1-2; no clear D gene. CDR1 is LNHDA and CDR2 is SQIVND in the germline V gene (reference sequence). The CDR3 is 14 amino acids. Trimming took off 3 bases at V and 8 bases at J, with 16 bases between the two ends. The CDR3 DNA is TGTGCCAGTAGTATCCCTTTCCCGGGTGTCGGCTACACCTTC. Protein product: CASSIPFPGVGYTF.

This clone was detected only a few times. The J gene is TRBJ1-5, the V gene TRBV6-5; TRBD1 agrees at 12 bases. The CDR3 has 15 amino acids. The J segment lost 7 bases and the V segment lost 2 bases, leaving 3 bases of the junction unmatched. Germline-derived CDR1 and CDR2 are MNHEY and SVGAGI. Here the CDR3 reads CASSYGTGGGQPQHF. The CDR3 nucleotides read TGTGCCAGCAGTTACGGGACAGGGGGCGGCCAGCCCCAGCATTTT.

CDR3 in DNA: TGTGCCAGCAGCTTAGATCGGTTGGGAGGGGGCACTGAAGCTTTCTTT. Encoded protein: CASSLDRLGGGTEAFF. The chain recombines TRBV11-2 with TRBJ1-1; D may be TRBD1 (6 bases). Germline V gene lookup returns CDR1 SGHAT and CDR2 FQNNGV. The CDR3 runs to 16 residues. V was cut by 0 bases and J by 4 bases, with 15 bases left in between.

This clone is a singleton in its sample. V gene TRBV24-1 combines with J gene TRBJ2-3; TRBD2 matches 8 bases. This CDR3 has 17 amino acids. Unmatched junction bases numbered 11, after V lost 7 bases and J lost 0 bases. The germline V gene has CDR1 KGHDR and CDR2 SFDVKD. The CDR3 reads CATRPGQGLASTDTQYF. The CDR3 DNA reads as TGTGCCACCAGGCCCGGACAAGGACTAGCTAGCACAGATACGCAGTATTTT.

This clone was found once. The rearrangement uses TRBV7-9 and TRBJ2-2; D is unclear. The CDR3 contains 13 residues. Germline CDR1 is SEHNR and CDR2 is FQNEAQ (reference sequence). Trimming removed 2 bases at V and 4 bases at J, with 5 bases between. The DNA of the CDR3 is TGTGCCAGCAGCTTACCGGTCACCGGGGAGCTGTTTTTT. It is translated as CASSLPVTGELFF.

This CDR3 is CASSLGHYPTLRTDTQYF. CDR3 DNA: TGTGCCAGCAGCTTAGGCCATTACCCCACCCTACGGACAGATACGCAGTATTTT. This chain joins TRBV13 and TRBJ2-3; D remains unclear. The V gene's germline CDR1 is PRHDT and CDR2 FYEKMQ (reference sequence). The length of the CDR3 is 18 residues. The V end was cut by 0 bases, the J end by 3 bases, with 19 bases between.

This chain links TRBV6-2 or TRBV6-3 with TRBJ1-5; D ambiguous. This CDR3 is 17 amino acids long. Between the trimmed V and J ends, which lost 0 bases and 1 base, there was a span of 13 bases. From germline, CDR1 is MNHEY and CDR2 SVGEGT. For the CDR3, the DNA is TGTGCCAGCAGTTACTCGTTGTCAGGTACGAGCAATCAGCCCCAGCATTTT. Its protein is CASSYSLSGTSNQPQHF.

The chain combines TRBV9 with TRBJ1-1, with D possibly matching TRBD1 (6 bases). Trimming removed 3 bases from V and 0 bases from J, with 9 bases in between. The CDR3 contains 14 residues. Looked up from germline, CDR1 is SGDLS and CDR2 is YYNGEE. CDR3 nucleotides: TGTGCCAGCAGCGCCGACAGGATGAACACTGAAGCTTTCTTT. This sequence encodes CASSADRMNTEAFF.

The V call is TRBV5-1, the J call TRBJ2-3; 8 bases are a match to TRBD2. Germline V lookup: CDR1 SGHRS, CDR2 YFSETQ. V trimming: 1 base; J trimming: 3 bases; junction bases outside the gene matches: 1. This CDR3 has 14 residues. CDR3 protein: CASSLPGGTDTQYF. The CDR3 DNA follows: TGCGCCAGCAGCTTGCCGGGAGGGACAGATACGCAGTATTTT.

This chain joins TRBV28 and TRBJ1-5; D uncertain. The CDR3 length is 12 residues. The germline gives CDR1 MDHEN, CDR2 SYDVKM. V lost 3 bases and J lost 5, with 5 bases in between. The CDR3 DNA follows: TGTGCCAGCAGTTTTCGGGATCAGCCCCAGCATTTT. Amino acids: CASSFRDQPQHF. Using reference TRBV28 and TRBJ1-5 for the parts outside the CDR3, the full variable domain is DVKVTQSSRYLVKRTGEKVFLECVQDMDHENMFWYRQDPGLGLRLIYFSYDVKMKEKGDIPEGYSVSREKKERFSLILESASTNQTSMYLCASSFRDQPQHFGDGTRLSIL.

The chain is built from TRBV24-1 and TRBJ2-3, with 9 bases matching TRBD1. The CDR3 runs 14 residues. Germline V gene sequence: CDR1 KGHDR, CDR2 SFDVKD. With V trimmed by 7 bases and J by 4 bases, 5 bases remained unmatched. DNA for the CDR3: TGTGCCACCAGCCAGACAGGGGGGGCAGATACGCAGTATTTT. Amino acids: CATSQTGGADTQYF.

This clone was seen more than once but under ten times. This specimen includes other DNA sequences encoding the same CDR3. The chain links TRBV5-1 to TRBJ2-2, with a tentative D call TRBD1 (5 bases). V lost 2 bases and J 4 bases, leaving 6 bases between the germline ends. This CDR3 is 13 amino acids long. The germline gives CDR1 SGHRS, CDR2 YFSETQ. In DNA form, the CDR3 reads TGCGCCAGCAGCTTAGACAGCACCGGGGAGCTGTTTTTT. Its protein product is CASSLDSTGELFF.

The chain couples TRBV2 to TRBJ2-3; the D is unclear. The CDR3 covers 14 residues. Looked up from germline, CDR1 is SNHLY and CDR2 is FYNNEI. V lost 2 bases and J lost 5, with 11 bases in between. In nucleotides, the CDR3 is TGTGCCAGCAGTGAATTAGCCGGTGGAGATACGCAGTATTTT. Encoded protein: CASSELAGGDTQYF.

J is TRBJ2-2 and V is TRBV20-1; 9 positions agree with TRBD2. V was pared by 3 bases and J by 4 bases, with 6 bases of the junction left unmatched. This CDR3 region has 15 residues. Germline V gene lookup returns CDR1 DFQATT and CDR2 SNEGSKA (reference sequence). CDR3 in amino acids: CSASKREAGTGELFF. CDR3 nucleotides: TGCAGTGCTAGTAAGCGGGAGGCCGGCACCGGGGAGCTGTTTTTT.